Listed below are T cell receptor beta chains from one sample, sequenced in a study of T-cell reconstitution after alpha-beta-depleted transplantation in children. TCRdb analysed the PCR reads with MiXCR anew, one entry per CDR3 protein. The sample lists around 250,000 distinct CDR3 sequences, roughly 25% occurring once. The sequenced sample was PBMCs, obtained before TCRalphabeta/CD19-depleted stem cell transplant. The receptor set was obtained from a girl aged 2 to 9 with Fanconi anemia, due to receive a stem cell transplant. Both conserved end residues are part of each CDR3. The order of the fields is J gene, V gene, D gene, clone size, CDR3 DNA, CDR3 protein. D genes are given only for firm matches. Expanded clones are given a class, and other clones once, few, many or no size at all.

TRBJ1-1 TRBV20-1 NA NA TGCAGTGCTAGATGGATGAACACTGAAGCTTTCTTT CSARWMNTEAFF
TRBJ2-1 TRBV25-1 NA few TGTGCCAGCAGTGATGGACCGTACAATGAGCAGTTCTTC CASSDGPYNEQFF
TRBJ2-1 TRBV5-1 NA few TGCGCCAGCAGCTTGGCCCTCAGTTCTAACTACAATGAGCAGTTCTTC CASSLALSSNYNEQFF
TRBJ2-3 TRBV6-1 TRBD2 few TGTGCCAGCAGTGAGCAACTAGCGCCCCTCACAGATACGCAGTATTTT CASSEQLAPLTDTQYF
TRBJ2-5 TRBV27 NA many TGTGCCAGCAGTTTAATTCATCAAGAGACCCAGTACTTC CASSLIHQETQYF
TRBJ2-7 TRBV29-1 TRBD1 many TGCAGCGTATCGAAGGGGACAGGGGGAAGCTACGAGCAGTACTTC CSVSKGTGGSYEQYF
TRBJ2-7 TRBV7-2 TRBD2 NA TGTGCCAGCAGCTTAGCCCCAGCGGGAGGGCCTCGGGAGCAGTACTTC CASSLAPAGGPREQYF
TRBJ1-5 TRBV20-1 NA many TGCAGTGCTAACGATATAGACAGTAGCAATCAGCCCCAGCATTTT CSANDIDSSNQPQHF
TRBJ2-1 TRBV18 TRBD2 NA TGTGCCAGCTCACCGCGGGAGGACTACAATGAGCAGTTCTTC CASSPREDYNEQFF
TRBJ2-5 TRBV28 NA NA TGTGCCAGCAGCCCGCCCGTTCAAGAGACCCAGTACTTC CASSPPVQETQYF
TRBJ1-2 TRBV29-1 NA NA TGCAGCGTTGAAGACCTGGCGGGGTATGGCTACACCTTC CSVEDLAGYGYTF
TRBJ2-3 TRBV20-1 NA NA TGCAGTGCTAGAGGGATCGGTTCACTAGATACGCAGTATTTT CSARGIGSLDTQYF
TRBJ2-1 TRBV27 NA many TGTGCGAGTTTTTGTTTTTACTACAATGAGCAGTTCTTC CASFCFYYNEQFF
TRBJ2-2 TRBV28 NA many TGTGCCAGCAGTTCAGACCAAACCGGGGAGCTGTTTTTT CASSSDQTGELFF
TRBJ2-1 TRBV4-1 NA once TGCGCCAGCAGCCACCTACTAGACAATGAGCAGTTCTTC CASSHLLDNEQFF
TRBJ1-1 TRBV29-1 TRBD1 many TGCAGCTCCCGACAGGGAACACTTATGAACACTGAAGCTTTCTTT CSSRQGTLMNTEAFF
TRBJ2-7 TRBV7-7 TRBD2 few TGTGCCAGCAGCCCGGGACTACTGTTCGAGCAGTACTTC CASSPGLLFEQYF
TRBJ2-1 TRBV29-1 TRBD2 many TGCAGCGTTGAACTCCTAGCGGGAGTTTTCAATGAGCAGTTCTTC CSVELLAGVFNEQFF
TRBJ2-7 TRBV27 TRBD1 many TGTGCCAGCAGTTTATCCTCCGGGACAGTCTCCTACGAGCAGTACTTC CASSLSSGTVSYEQYF
TRBJ1-1 TRBV20-1 NA many TGCAGTGCTAGAGTGGTCGGACGGAGAACTGAAGCTTTCTTT CSARVVGRRTEAFF
TRBJ2-7 TRBV12-3/TRBV12-4 NA many TGTGCCAGCAGTTTAGATGGGCCTCCCTACGAGCAGTACTTC CASSLDGPPYEQYF
TRBJ2-7 TRBV2 NA NA TGTGCCAGCAGTGATTTGGGCGCGAGCTCCTACGAGCAGTACTTC CASSDLGASSYEQYF
TRBJ2-7 TRBV20-1 NA NA TGCAGTGCTGCGACTAGCTACGAGCAGTACTTC CSAATSYEQYF
TRBJ2-1 TRBV7-3 NA many TGTGCCAGCAGCCTGGAATCGTTGGATGAGCAGTTCTTC CASSLESLDEQFF
TRBJ2-7 TRBV29-1 NA many TGCAGCGCCCGACTAGAGAGCTCCGAGCAGTACTTC CSARLESSEQYF
TRBJ2-1 TRBV5-1 NA NA TGCGCCAGCAGCCCGGAACCGAACAATGAGCAGTTCTTC CASSPEPNNEQFF
TRBJ2-5 TRBV29-1 NA many TGCAGCGTTGAAGGTCGGCTGACCCGCCAAGAGACCCAGTACTTC CSVEGRLTRQETQYF
TRBJ2-7 TRBV29-1 TRBD1 many TGCAGCGGACAGGGCCCCTACGAGCAGTACTTC CSGQGPYEQYF
TRBJ2-5 TRBV29-1 NA NA TGCAGCGTTGAAAATCGGGGGATCGGGGAGACCCAGTACTTC CSVENRGIGETQYF
TRBJ2-1 TRBV5-1 TRBD2 few TGCGCCAGCAGCTTGGTACTAGCGGGAGGTGGGAATGAGCAGTTCTTC CASSLVLAGGGNEQFF
TRBJ2-7 TRBV7-2 NA NA TGTGCCAGCAGCTTATTCCGCGAGCAGTACTTC CASSLFREQYF
TRBJ2-5 TRBV20-1 NA many TGCAGTGCTAGAGATCACGTACGGGGCGAGACCCAGTACTTC CSARDHVRGETQYF
TRBJ2-1 TRBV29-1 TRBD2 NA TGCAGCGTTGAAGCGAGGAAGGGGCTGGGACTAGCGGGAGTTTTGCAGTTCTTC CSVEARKGLGLAGVLQFF
TRBJ1-1 TRBV21-1 NA NA TGTGCCAGCAGCAATGATGAGGACCAGGGGAACACTGAAGCTTTCTTT CASSNDEDQGNTEAFF
TRBJ2-1 TRBV7-8 NA few TGTGCCAGCAGCTTATTACAGGGTCGGGGTGAGCAGTTCTTC CASSLLQGRGEQFF
TRBJ2-1 TRBV11-2 NA NA TGTGCCAGCAGCTTCCACCCTCCCGGGACGTGGGGCAGCAATGAGCAGTTCTTC CASSFHPPGTWGSNEQFF
TRBJ1-3 TRBV20-1 TRBD1 NA TGCAGTGCCCCGGACAGGAGCTCTGGAAACACCATATATTTT CSAPDRSSGNTIYF